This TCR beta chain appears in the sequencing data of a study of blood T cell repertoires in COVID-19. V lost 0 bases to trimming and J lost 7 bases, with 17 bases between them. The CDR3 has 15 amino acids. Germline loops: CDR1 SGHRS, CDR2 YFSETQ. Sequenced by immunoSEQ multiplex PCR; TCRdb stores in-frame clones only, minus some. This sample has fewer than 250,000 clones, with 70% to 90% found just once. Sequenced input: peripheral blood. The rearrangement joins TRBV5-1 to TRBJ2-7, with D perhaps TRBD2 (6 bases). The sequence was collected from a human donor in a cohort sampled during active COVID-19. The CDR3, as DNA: TGCGCCAGCAGCTTGGCCGGGGGAGGTGTCGGGGAGCAGTACTTC. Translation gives CASSLAGGGVGEQYF.